The rows below give T cell receptor beta chains drawn from one sample of a study of shared clonotypes between healthy human individuals. Measured with immunoSEQ multiplex PCR; TCRdb has only the in-frame clones, and not every one. The table lists some 2.1 million clones, 95% of them singletons. What was sequenced was naive CD4+ T cells sorted from blood. The receptors here all came from a man aged 18 to 30 in good health. Each CDR3 is given with its conserved first and last residue. A D gene is named only where the DNA matches it firmly. Not every row has a clone size; where given, it reads once, few, many or a size class.

>-|TRBV30|-|TRBJ2-5
TGTGCCTGGGCCCCCGGGGGTATCGAGACCCAGTACTTC
CAWAPGGIETQYF
>-|TRBV18|-|TRBJ1-6
TGTGCCAGCTCACCGTCGACGGTAAATTCACCCCTCCACTTT
CASSPSTVNSPLHF
>-|TRBV5-1|TRBD2|TRBJ2-2
TGCGCCAGCAGCTTTACTAGCGGGGGTAACACCGGGGAGCTGTTTTTT
CASSFTSGGNTGELFF
>-|TRBV6-5|TRBD2|TRBJ2-7
TGTGCCAGCAGTCATAGAGCGGGGTACGAGCAGTACTTC
CASSHRAGYEQYF
>few|TRBV18|-|TRBJ1-1
TGTGCCAGCTCATCGGACAGGAACACTGAAGCTTTCTTT
CASSSDRNTEAFF
>-|TRBV7-2|-|TRBJ2-7
TGTGCCAGCAGCCAACCGAGGGCAGGGATCCACGAGCAGTACTTC
CASSQPRAGIHEQYF
>-|TRBV21-1|-|TRBJ2-2
TGTGCCAGCAGCACGACAGGGGCGGACACCGGGGAGCTGTTTTTT
CASSTTGADTGELFF
>once|TRBV4-2|-|TRBJ1-5
TGTGCCAGCAGCCAAGCGTTCCAGGGGCCTCAGCCCCAGCATTTT
CASSQAFQGPQPQHF
>-|TRBV25-1|-|TRBJ2-3
TGTGCCAGCAGTGATATGACCGGGACGATGGGAGATACGCAGTATTTT
CASSDMTGTMGDTQYF
>few|TRBV27|-|TRBJ1-6
TGTGCCAGCAGTTTCGGAGGCCGACCCCTCCACTTT
CASSFGGRPLHF
>-|TRBV6-1|-|TRBJ2-7
TGTGCCAGCAGTGTAGGAGGGCCTTCCTACGAGCAGTACTTC
CASSVGGPSYEQYF
>-|TRBV19|-|TRBJ1-2
TGTGCCAGTAGTACCCAAGGGACGGTCAACTATGGCTACACCTTC
CASSTQGTVNYGYTF
>few|TRBV7-2|-|TRBJ1-4
TGTGCCAGCAGCTACACAGGGATGGCTAATGAAAAACTGTTTTTT
CASSYTGMANEKLFF
>once|TRBV5-1|TRBD1|TRBJ2-2
TGCGCCAGCAGCTGGGACAGGGGGACGGGATTCCCCGGGGAGCTGTTTTTT
CASSWDRGTGFPGELFF
>-|TRBV6-5|-|TRBJ2-7
TGTGCCAGCAGTCACAGGTTAGACTACGAGCAGTACTTC
CASSHRLDYEQYF
>-|TRBV28|-|TRBJ1-3
TGTGCCAGCAGTCTACAGATACCCTCTGGAAACACCATATATTTT
CASSLQIPSGNTIYF
>once|TRBV7-2|TRBD1|TRBJ1-5
TGTGCCAGCAGCCCGGGGACAGGGATTAGCAATCAGCCCCAGCATTTT
CASSPGTGISNQPQHF
>-|TRBV30|-|TRBJ1-1
TGTGCCTGGGCAAAGCAGCAGGGGAACACTGAAGCTTTCTTT
CAWAKQQGNTEAFF
>-|TRBV9|-|TRBJ1-5
TGTGCCAGCAGCGAGGGGGACTCATTGGGGCCCCAGCATTTT
CASSEGDSLGPQHF
>-|TRBV5-4|TRBD2|TRBJ2-5
TGTGCCAGCAGCCGACTAGCGGGGGGGCGACAAGAGACCCAGTACTTC
CASSRLAGGRQETQYF
>-|TRBV10-3|TRBD2|TRBJ2-1
TGTGCCATCAAAAGGGGAGCGGGGGACAATGAGCAGTTCTTC
CAIKRGAGDNEQFF
>-|TRBV28|-|TRBJ1-6
TGTGCCAGCAGTTTCGGAGGTCCCGGGCAGCTGTTTACCTATAATTCACCCCTCCACTTT
CASSFGGPGQLFTYNSPLHF
>-|TRBV6-5|-|TRBJ1-2
TGTGCCAGCAGTTCCCTGGGATTGAGAGACTATGGCTACACCTTC
CASSSLGLRDYGYTF
>-|TRBV7-8|-|TRBJ1-1
TGTGCCAGCAGCTTAAGGGGGGAGGGCGGATTTACGAACACTGAAGCTTTCTTT
CASSLRGEGGFTNTEAFF
>-|TRBV19|-|TRBJ1-1
TGTGCCAGTAGTATAGGCGGGCCAGGGCCTCCCACTGAAGCTTTCTTT
CASSIGGPGPPTEAFF
>-|TRBV7-2|TRBD2|TRBJ2-7
TGTGCCAGCACCGGAGAGCGGGAGAGGTCCTACGAGCAGTACTTC
CASTGERERSYEQYF
>-|TRBV10-3|-|TRBJ2-1
TGTGCCGCCGGCACCGACAATGAGCAGTTCTTC
CAAGTDNEQFF
>once|TRBV4-3|TRBD2|TRBJ2-3
TGCGCCAGCAGCCAAGAAAGCGGTGCGGGAGCCGATACGCAGTATTTT
CASSQESGAGADTQYF
>-|TRBV7-2|-|TRBJ2-3
TGTGCCAGCAGCTTAGTAGGGGACATCACCACAGATACGCAGTATTTT
CASSLVGDITTDTQYF
>-|TRBV5-6|-|TRBJ2-7
TGTGCCAGCAGCTTGGACAGCGGGTCCCACGAGCAGTACTTC
CASSLDSGSHEQYF
>-|TRBV5-6|TRBD2|TRBJ2-7
TGTGCCAGCAGCTTGGCCGGGGGGGACGAGCAGTACTTC
CASSLAGGDEQYF
>once|TRBV7-8|-|TRBJ1-4
TGTGCCAGCAGCTTAGCTGGGTCTAATGAAAAACTGTTTTTT
CASSLAGSNEKLFF
>-|TRBV2|TRBD1|TRBJ1-2
TGTGCCAGCAGTTTCGAGGGACAGCCCATCTATGGCTACACCTTC
CASSFEGQPIYGYTF
>-|TRBV6-5|-|TRBJ2-7
TGTGCCAGCAGTTTCCCGGGAGCCCAAGGCTACGAGCAGTACTTC
CASSFPGAQGYEQYF
>-|TRBV27|-|TRBJ1-1
TGTGCCAGCAGGGGCCTCTTTAACGGGAACACTGAAGCTTTCTTT
CASRGLFNGNTEAFF
>-|TRBV7-9|-|TRBJ2-7
TGTGCCAGCAGCTTGGAGAAGTGGGGGGTCGGCGAGCAGTACTTC
CASSLEKWGVGEQYF
>-|TRBV6-5|-|TRBJ1-1
TGTGCCAGCAGCCCCTATGAGGGGACTGAAGCTTTCTTT
CASSPYEGTEAFF
>-|TRBV30|TRBD1|TRBJ1-1
TGTGCCTGGAGTGTACCCCTACAGGGGGTCACTGAAGCTTTCTTT
CAWSVPLQGVTEAFF
>-|TRBV10-3|-|TRBJ1-1
TGTGCCATCAGTGATACCCCCCCCGAAGCTTTCTTT
CAISDTPPEAFF
>-|TRBV11-2|-|TRBJ2-3
TGTGCCAGCAGCTTAGATCGAGGGGGTTATACGCAGTATTTT
CASSLDRGGYTQYF
>once|TRBV6-5|-|TRBJ1-2
TGTGCCAGCAGCACCCTCGTGGCCTCCAGCTATGGCTACACCTTC
CASSTLVASSYGYTF
>-|TRBV18|TRBD1|TRBJ2-2
TGTGCCAGCTCACCGGGACAGGGGTCGATCGGGGAGCTGTTTTTT
CASSPGQGSIGELFF
>-|TRBV19|-|TRBJ1-5
TGTGCCACTCTCTCAGTGCTTAGCAATCAGCCCCAGCATTTT
CATLSVLSNQPQHF
>-|TRBV7-8|-|TRBJ2-5
TGTGCCAGCAGCTTAGCCCTAGGGGAGACCCAGTACTTC
CASSLALGETQYF
>-|TRBV5-1|TRBD1|TRBJ1-4
TGCGCCAGCAGCTTGGCGGGACAGGGGGTTGAAAAACTGTTTTTT
CASSLAGQGVEKLFF
>-|TRBV11-3|-|TRBJ2-7
TGTGCCAGCAGCTTAGGAGGGAACTACGAGCAGTACTTC
CASSLGGNYEQYF
>-|TRBV5-1|-|TRBJ2-7
TGCGCCAGCAGCCTGCGGTCGGGCGCGTACCTCTACGAGCAGTACTTC
CASSLRSGAYLYEQYF
>-|TRBV6-5|-|TRBJ2-7
TGTGCCAGCAGTTCCGGAGGGGGACTCTACGAGCAGTACTTC
CASSSGGGLYEQYF
>-|TRBV6-5|-|TRBJ1-2
TGTGCCAGCAGCCAAGGGGAAGGCTACACCTTC
CASSQGEGYTF
>-|TRBV10-3|TRBD2|TRBJ2-3
TGTGCCATCAGTGAGTCGACTAGCGGAGATACGCAGTATTTT
CAISESTSGDTQYF
>once|TRBV2|TRBD1|TRBJ2-7
TGTGCCAGCAGGGACCGGGACAGTTCCTACGAGCAGTACTTC
CASRDRDSSYEQYF
>-|TRBV29-1|-|TRBJ1-2
TGCAGCGTTGATAGCAGATCAAACTATGGCTACACCTTC
CSVDSRSNYGYTF
>-|TRBV29-1|-|TRBJ2-7
TGCAGTGGGGGTGGGACAACACCTTACGAGCAGTACTTC
CSGGGTTPYEQYF
>-|TRBV5-1|TRBD2|TRBJ2-7
TGCGCCAGCAGCCCCGAATCTAGCGGGAGGCAAGAGCAGTACTTC
CASSPESSGRQEQYF